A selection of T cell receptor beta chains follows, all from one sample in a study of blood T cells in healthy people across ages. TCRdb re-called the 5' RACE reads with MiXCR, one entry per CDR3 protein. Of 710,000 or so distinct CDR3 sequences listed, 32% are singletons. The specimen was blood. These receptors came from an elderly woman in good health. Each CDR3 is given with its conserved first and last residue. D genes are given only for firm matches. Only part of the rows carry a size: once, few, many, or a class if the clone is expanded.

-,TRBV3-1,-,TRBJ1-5,TGTGCCAGCAGCCAAGGAAAGGGACGAGAACCCCAGCATTTT,CASSQGKGREPQHF
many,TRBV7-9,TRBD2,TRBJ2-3,TGTGCCAGCAGCGGCACTAGCGGGGCGTTGCATACGCAGTATTTT,CASSGTSGALHTQYF
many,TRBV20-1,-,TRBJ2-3,TGCAGTGGATCGTCGGGACTCCTCACAGATACGCAGTATTTT,CSGSSGLLTDTQYF
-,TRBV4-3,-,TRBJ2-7,TGCGCCAGCAGCCAAAGTAGGCCGAGCGGATTCCACAATGAGCAGTACTTC,CASSQSRPSGFHNEQYF
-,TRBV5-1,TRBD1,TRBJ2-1,TGCGCCAGCAGCCCCGGGACAGGCTTCAATGAGCAGTTCTTC,CASSPGTGFNEQFF
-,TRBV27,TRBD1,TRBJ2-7,TGTGCCAGCAGTTTATTAGGGACAGGGTTGGACGAGCAGTACTTC,CASSLLGTGLDEQYF
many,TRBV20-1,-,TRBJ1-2,TGCAGTGCCCCCCCCCCGGAAGAGCTATTCTATGGCTACACCTTC,CSAPPPEELFYGYTF
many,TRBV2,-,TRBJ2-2,TGTGCCAGCAGCGACGTCCGTCCGAACACCGGGGAGCTGTTTTTT,CASSDVRPNTGELFF
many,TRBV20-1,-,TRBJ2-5,TGCAGTTCGCGGGGATTGGGTAGGGAGACCCAGTACTTC,CSSRGLGRETQYF
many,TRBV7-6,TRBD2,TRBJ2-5,TGTGCCAGCAGCGTTTTAGCGGGGAGCCAAGAGACCCAGTACTTC,CASSVLAGSQETQYF
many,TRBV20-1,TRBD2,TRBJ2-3,TGCAGTGCTTCGATACGACTAGCGGGCCGCACAGATACGCAGTATTTT,CSASIRLAGRTDTQYF
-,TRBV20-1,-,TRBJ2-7,TGTAGTGCTCAAGGAGGCATAAGCTCCTACAATGAGCAGTACTTC,CSAQGGISSYNEQYF
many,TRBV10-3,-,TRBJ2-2,TGTGCCATCAGTGGGAGACAGGTGAACACCGGGGAGCTGTTTTTT,CAISGRQVNTGELFF
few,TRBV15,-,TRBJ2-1,TGTGCCACTGGGGGGGCCTTCCGTGGCAATGAGCAGTTCTTC,CATGGAFRGNEQFF
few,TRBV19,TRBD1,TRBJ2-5,TGTGCCAGTAGTCTAACCACGGGACAGGGGGCTCGGGAGCAGTACTTC,CASSLTTGQGAREQYF
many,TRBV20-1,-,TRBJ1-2,TGCAGTGATCTACGGAAGAACTATGGCTACACCTTC,CSDLRKNYGYTF
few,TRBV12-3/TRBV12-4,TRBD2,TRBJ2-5,TGTGCCAGCAGTTTAAGACTAGCGGGGGATCTCCAAGAGACCCAGTACTTC,CASSLRLAGDLQETQYF
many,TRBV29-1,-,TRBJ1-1,TGCAGCGTTCGGTGGCCCCAAGGATGGGGCACTGAAGCTTTCTTT,CSVRWPQGWGTEAFF